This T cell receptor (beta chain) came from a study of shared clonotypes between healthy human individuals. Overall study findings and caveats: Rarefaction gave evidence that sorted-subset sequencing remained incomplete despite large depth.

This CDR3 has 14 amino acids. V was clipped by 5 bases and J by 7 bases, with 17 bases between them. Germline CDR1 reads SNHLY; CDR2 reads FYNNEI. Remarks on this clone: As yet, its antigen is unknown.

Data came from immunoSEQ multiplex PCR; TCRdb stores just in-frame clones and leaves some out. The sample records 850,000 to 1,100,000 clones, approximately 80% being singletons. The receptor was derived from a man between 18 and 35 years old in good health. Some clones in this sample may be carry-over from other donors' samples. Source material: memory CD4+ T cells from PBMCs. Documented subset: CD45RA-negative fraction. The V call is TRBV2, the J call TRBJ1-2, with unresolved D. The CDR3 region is CASSLRPVGSGYTF. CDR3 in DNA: TGTGCCAGCAGTTTGAGACCGGTCGGGAGTGGCTACACCTTC.